The 14 T cell receptor beta chains listed next were all sequenced from one sample in a study of cytomegalovirus exposure and HLA in healthy donors. PCR was performed using 60 Vbeta and 13 Jbeta primers. The assay was immunoSEQ multiplex PCR, and TCRdb's table has in-frame clones only and misses some. This sample lists about 210,000 clones; its ten largest clones have approximately 0.98%. Sequencing input: PBMCs. Source of these receptors: a woman younger than 45 in good health and CMV-seropositive.

The CDR3 region is CASSERGIGNQPQHF. In DNA, the CDR3 is TGTGCCAGCAGTGAAAGGGGGATCGGCAATCAGCCCCAGCATTTT. J is TRBJ1-5 and V is TRBV6-1; tentative D call: TRBD1 (6 bases). CDR3 size: 15 residues. CDR1 and CDR2 (germline): MNHNS, SASEGT. Trimming cost V 2 bases and J 2 bases, with 10 bases left between them.

This chain links TRBV5-1 with TRBJ2-5; 10 bases match TRBD1. V dropped 3 bases and J dropped 4; count of bases not matched to a gene: 9. CDR3 length equals 16 residues. Germline values: CDR1 SGHRS, CDR2 YFSETQ. In nucleotides, the CDR3 is TGCGCCAGCAGCTATGGACAGGGGGAGGGGCCAGAGACCCAGTACTTC. Its protein product is CASSYGQGEGPETQYF. The full variable domain, completed using reference TRBV5-1 and TRBJ2-5, is KAGVTQTPRYLIKTRGQQVTLSCSPISGHRSVSWYQQTPGQGLQFLFEYFSETQRNKGNFPGRFSGRQFSNSRSEMNVSTLELGDSALYLCASSYGQGEGPETQYFGPGTRLLVL.

This chain uses TRBV19 with TRBJ2-1, with D possibly being TRBD2 (6 bases). CDR1 LNHDA and CDR2 SQIVND come from the germline V gene (reference sequence). This CDR3 is built from 14 residues. V lost 0 bases and J lost 6, with 9 bases in between. Here the CDR3 reads CASSIDGGFNEQFF. CDR3 DNA sequence: TGTGCCAGTAGTATAGATGGGGGGTTCAATGAGCAGTTCTTC.

This chain connects TRBV10-3 to TRBJ1-1; D might be TRBD1 (5 bases). The V end was cut by 7 bases, the J end by 8 bases, with 11 bases between. CDR1 is ENHRY and CDR2 is SYGVKD in the germline V gene. The CDR3 has 11 amino acids. The CDR3: CAIKENREAFF. For the CDR3, the DNA is TGTGCCATCAAGGAAAACAGGGAAGCTTTCTTT.

The genes are TRBV10-3 and TRBJ1-5; D remains unclear. V was trimmed by 3 bases and J by 0 bases, leaving 12 bases between them. The CDR3 runs 16 residues. Germline V gene data show CDR1 as ENHRY and CDR2 as SYGVKD. Here the CDR3 DNA reads TGTGCCATCAGTGAATCGGGCGACTATAGCAATCAGCCCCAGCATTTT. Amino acid sequence: CAISESGDYSNQPQHF.

This chain connects TRBV6-6 to TRBJ1-1; D is ambiguous. The ends were cut back, 0 bases at V and 0 bases at J, with 5 bases in the middle. The CDR3 extends over 14 amino acids. Germline lookup yields CDR1 MNHNY and CDR2 SVGAGI (reference sequence). This CDR3 reads CASSYSRVNTEAFF. The CDR3 nucleotides read TGTGCCAGCAGTTACTCGAGGGTGAACACTGAAGCTTTCTTT.

This sequence joins TRBV5-1 and TRBJ1-1; 10 bases fit TRBD1. In germline, CDR1 is SGHRS, CDR2 YFSETQ. J lost 5 bases, V lost 0 bases, and 10 bases had no gene match. This CDR3 spans 17 amino acids. CDR3 bases: TGCGCCAGCAGCTTGGTGGGGACAGGGGTTTTTCGGACTGAAGCTTTCTTT. Protein product: CASSLVGTGVFRTEAFF.

This chain joins TRBV28 and TRBJ2-5; TRBD1 is a possible D gene (5 bases). The J call may be mistaken, given a closer DNA end match to TRBJ2-7. Germline assignment: CDR1 MDHEN and CDR2 SYDVKM. The CDR3 covers 14 residues. CDR3 in DNA: TGTGCCAGCGGTGGCCCAGGGTTCTCCTACGAGCAGTACTTC. Its protein is CASGGPGFSYEQYF.

This chain joins TRBV9 and TRBJ2-7; tentatively, D is TRBD1 (5 bases). Germline CDR1 reads SGDLS; CDR2 reads YYNGEE. This CDR3 comprises 14 residues. V lost 2 bases and J 0 bases, leaving 9 bases between the germline ends. CDR3 bases: TGTGCCAGCAGCGTGTCCAGGGCCTCCTACGAGCAGTACTTC. Translated: CASSVSRASYEQYF.

This chain connects TRBV9 to TRBJ1-2; D is unclear. V was trimmed by 0 bases and J by 4 bases, leaving 10 bases between them. This CDR3 contains 14 residues. Germline V gene sequence: CDR1 SGDLS, CDR2 YYNGEE. CDR3 sequence reads: CASSVAPSSYGYTF. The CDR3 DNA sequence: TGTGCCAGCAGCGTAGCCCCGTCCAGCTATGGCTACACCTTC. Combining the CDR3 with reference TRBV9 and TRBJ1-2 gives the whole variable domain DSGVTQTPKHLITATGQRVTLRCSPRSGDLSVYWYQQSLDQGLQFLIQYYNGEERAKGNILERFSAQQFPDLHSELNLSSLELGDSALYFCASSVAPSSYGYTFGSGTRLTVV.

The chain recombines TRBV15 with TRBJ1-4; 8 nucleotides agree with TRBD1. Germline V gene data show CDR1 as LNHNV and CDR2 as YYDKDF (reference sequence). Losses at the gene ends were 2 bases for V and 7 bases for J; bases not matched to a gene: 9. The CDR3 loop spans 16 amino acids. The CDR3 protein is CATSRSLDRETEKLFF. The CDR3 DNA follows: TGTGCCACCAGCAGATCACTGGACAGGGAAACTGAAAAACTGTTTTTT.

Of note for this clone: This same CDR3 is encoded by further DNA sequences in the sample. The rearrangement uses TRBV5-5 and TRBJ1-1; maybe TRBD1 (5 bases). The ends were cut back, 2 bases at V and 4 bases at J, with 12 bases in the middle. CDR1 is SGHKS and CDR2 is YYEKEE in the germline V gene (reference sequence). This CDR3 has 14 residues. This chain's CDR3 is CASSFEQASTEAFF. DNA for the CDR3: TGTGCCAGCAGCTTCGAACAGGCCTCCACTGAAGCTTTCTTT.

This rearrangement joins TRBV6-1 to TRBJ1-1, with 7 bases fitting TRBD1. V shed 6 bases and J 1 base; nucleotides not matched to a gene: 5. The CDR3 runs to 14 residues. The V gene's germline CDR1 is MNHNS and CDR2 SASEGT. The CDR3 nucleotides read TGTGCCAGCAGGTCCCAGGGGGAGAACACTGAAGCTTTCTTT. Translation gives CASRSQGENTEAFF.

The chain employs TRBV4-2 and TRBJ1-2; TRBD1 aligns across 9 bases. The length of the CDR3 is 15 residues. V lost 6 bases and J lost 3; bases outside the gene matches: 8. Germline lookup yields CDR1 LGHNA and CDR2 YNFKEQ. The CDR3 protein is CASRGAQGADYGYTF. CDR3 coding DNA: TGTGCCAGCAGGGGGGCACAGGGGGCGGACTATGGCTACACCTTC.